A selection of T cell receptor beta chains follows, all from one sample in a study of blood T cell repertoires in COVID-19. Profiled with immunoSEQ multiplex PCR; TCRdb holds only in-frame clones, not every one. The repertoire consists of about 110,000 clones, with roughly four fifths occurring once and the leading ten covering 15% to 20%. What was sequenced was peripheral blood. All receptors derive from an older woman with acute or convalescent COVID-19. Each CDR3 is given with its conserved first and last residue. The D gene is left open where the match is weak. Clone size is shown for a subset of rows, as once, few, many or a class of expanded clone.

J gene: TRBJ2-3; clone size: -; V gene: TRBV30; D gene: -; CDR3 protein: CAWGLEGTQYF; CDR3 DNA: TGTGCCTGGGGTCTCGAGGGTACGCAGTATTTT
J gene: TRBJ2-7; clone size: -; V gene: TRBV6-5; D gene: TRBD1; CDR3 protein: CASSYLGQGAREQYF; CDR3 DNA: TGTGCCAGCAGTTATTTGGGACAGGGGGCTAGGGAGCAGTACTTC
J gene: TRBJ1-3; clone size: -; V gene: TRBV3-1/TRBV3-2; D gene: -; CDR3 protein: CASSHGARETIYF; CDR3 DNA: TGTGCCAGCAGCCATGGGGCGAGAGAGACCATATATTTT
J gene: TRBJ1-1; clone size: -; V gene: TRBV10-3; D gene: TRBD1; CDR3 protein: CAINRGTGEAFF; CDR3 DNA: TGTGCCATTAACAGGGGGACGGGGGAAGCTTTCTTT
J gene: TRBJ1-2; clone size: -; V gene: TRBV24-1; D gene: TRBD1; CDR3 protein: CATSDPSKTGAYGYTF; CDR3 DNA: TGTGCCACCAGTGATCCCTCAAAGACAGGGGCCTATGGCTACACCTTC
J gene: TRBJ1-4; clone size: few; V gene: TRBV12-5; D gene: -; CDR3 protein: CASGSTMQPTNEKLFF; CDR3 DNA: TGTGCTAGTGGTTCTACGATGCAACCTACTAATGAAAAACTGTTTTTT
J gene: TRBJ1-2; clone size: -; V gene: TRBV6-5; D gene: -; CDR3 protein: CASRKLIPGRLGYTF; CDR3 DNA: TGTGCCAGCAGGAAACTGATTCCAGGGCGCCTTGGCTACACCTTC
J gene: TRBJ1-1; clone size: -; V gene: TRBV3-1/TRBV3-2; D gene: TRBD1; CDR3 protein: CASSQVTGSAEAFF; CDR3 DNA: TGTGCCAGCAGCCAAGTGACAGGGTCTGCTGAAGCTTTCTTT
J gene: TRBJ2-5; clone size: -; V gene: TRBV19; D gene: -; CDR3 protein: CASSRPADLGTQYF; CDR3 DNA: TGTGCCAGTAGTAGGCCGGCCGATCTAGGGACCCAGTACTTC
J gene: TRBJ1-2; clone size: -; V gene: TRBV28; D gene: -; CDR3 protein: CASSSWGVSNYGYTF; CDR3 DNA: TGTGCCAGCAGCTCATGGGGGGTCTCTAACTATGGCTACACCTTC
J gene: TRBJ2-7; clone size: -; V gene: TRBV5-1; D gene: TRBD1; CDR3 protein: CASSLFPGTGTYEQYF; CDR3 DNA: TGCGCCAGCAGCTTGTTTCCCGGGACAGGTACCTACGAGCAGTACTTC
J gene: TRBJ1-3; clone size: -; V gene: TRBV5-1; D gene: TRBD1; CDR3 protein: CASSFDRGHTIYF; CDR3 DNA: TGCGCCAGCAGCTTTGACAGGGGCCACACCATATATTTT